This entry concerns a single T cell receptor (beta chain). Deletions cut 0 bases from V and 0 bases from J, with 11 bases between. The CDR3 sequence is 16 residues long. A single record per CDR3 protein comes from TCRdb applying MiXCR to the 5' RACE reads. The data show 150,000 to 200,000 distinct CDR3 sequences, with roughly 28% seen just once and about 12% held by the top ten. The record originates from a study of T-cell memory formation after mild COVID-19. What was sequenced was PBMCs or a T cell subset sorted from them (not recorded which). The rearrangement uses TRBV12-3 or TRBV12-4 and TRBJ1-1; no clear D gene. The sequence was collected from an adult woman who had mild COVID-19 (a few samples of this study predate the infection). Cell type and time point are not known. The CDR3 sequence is CASSLAKGSLNTEAFF. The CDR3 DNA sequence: TGTGCCAGCAGTTTAGCGAAGGGAAGTTTGAACACTGAAGCTTTCTTT.